Listed below are T cell receptor beta chains from one sample, sequenced in a study of blood T cell repertoires in COVID-19. Sequenced by immunoSEQ multiplex PCR; TCRdb stores in-frame clones only, minus some. The sample comprises 70,000 or so clones, approximately 85% of which are singletons, and roughly 2.9% rests with the top ten. The sample consisted of peripheral blood. The receptors originated from a man aged 80 or over with acute or convalescent COVID-19. Each CDR3 is given with its conserved first and last residue. Size tells how often a clone was seen (once, few, many) or the class of an expanded clone, and some rows leave it out.

j_call cdr3_length v_call clone_size cdr3_aa
TRBJ1-1 18 TRBV19 few CASSIVRGTGSRNTEAFF
TRBJ1-5 13 TRBV24-1 once CATSDTADQPQHF
TRBJ2-1 15 TRBV5-1 . CASSLLAGGLNEQFF
TRBJ2-5 14 TRBV6-5 . CASYPRGSGETQYF
TRBJ2-7 16 TRBV9 . CASSVDSGGASYEQYF
TRBJ2-7 14 TRBV2 . CASTVGQGSYEQYF
TRBJ1-1 14 TRBV6-1 few CASSEGASPLRAFF
TRBJ1-2 15 TRBV19 . CASSDAGTGRRGYTF
TRBJ1-5 14 TRBV11-2 once CASSYTGKNQPQHF
TRBJ1-2 16 TRBV27 few CASSLAIGTAIYGYTF
TRBJ1-4 17 TRBV5-5 . CASSPIRGTGGHEKLFF
TRBJ1-1 13 TRBV5-4 . CATILRGVSEAFF
TRBJ1-2 13 TRBV7-9 . CASSLLQADGYTF
TRBJ1-5 13 TRBV10-3 . CAISENRNQPQHF
TRBJ2-1 16 TRBV7-8 . CASSLAGTPSYNEQFF
TRBJ2-4 12 TRBV6-5 . CATRGGIDIQYF
TRBJ2-7 14 TRBV19 once CASRRGRDVSEQYF